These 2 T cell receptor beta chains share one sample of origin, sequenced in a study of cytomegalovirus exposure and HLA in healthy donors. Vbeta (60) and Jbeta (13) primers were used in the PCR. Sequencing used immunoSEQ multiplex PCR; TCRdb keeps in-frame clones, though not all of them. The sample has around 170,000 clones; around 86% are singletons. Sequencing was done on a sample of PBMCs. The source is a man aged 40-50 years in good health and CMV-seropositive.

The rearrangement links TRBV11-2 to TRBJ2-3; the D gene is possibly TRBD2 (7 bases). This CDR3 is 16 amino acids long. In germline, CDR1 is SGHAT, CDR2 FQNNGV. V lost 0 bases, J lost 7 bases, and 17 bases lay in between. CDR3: CASSLEGGGTTHTQYF. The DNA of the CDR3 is TGTGCCAGCAGCTTAGAGGGCGGGGGCACCACGCATACGCAGTATTTT.

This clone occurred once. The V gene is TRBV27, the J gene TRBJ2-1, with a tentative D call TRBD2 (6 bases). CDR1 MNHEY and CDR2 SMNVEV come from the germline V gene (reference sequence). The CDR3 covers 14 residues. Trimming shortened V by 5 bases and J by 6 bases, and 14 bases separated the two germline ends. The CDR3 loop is CASSPRGGINEQFF. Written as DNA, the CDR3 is TGTGCCAGCAGTCCTCGTGGGGGGATCAATGAGCAGTTCTTC.